The T cell receptor beta chain under discussion was sequenced for a study of T cells in Graves' hyperthyroidism and ophthalmopathy. As for the study in general: Any treatment followed the collection of peripheral blood at initial diagnosis. Whole-study results and caveats: Ophthalmopathy was predicted by the model a median of about 6.5 months ahead of onset.

This clonotype has more than one count but fewer than ten. Antigen specificity is unknown. RNA transcripts gave rise to amplified TCR beta CDR3 regions. The TCR CDR3 first-round RT-PCR relied on the HTBI primer set. Each CDR3 protein is one row after TCRdb ran MiXCR on the multiplex PCR reads. Of 700,000 or so distinct CDR3 sequences listed, roughly 14% are singletons. Uncontrolled infection, other autoimmune disease, pregnancy or lactation excluded patients. Each diagnosis drew on symptoms, thyroxine, TRAb, thyroid ultrasound and orbital computed tomography findings. Sequencing was performed on blood. The receptor was derived from a woman in her fifties or sixties with Graves' ophthalmopathy.

The CDR3 is CASSFAATGGETQYF. The CDR3 nucleotides read TGTGCCAGCAGTTTCGCAGCGACAGGGGGAGAGACCCAGTACTTC. The chain has TRBV27 and TRBJ2-5; 9 bases are shared with TRBD1. The CDR3 spans 15 residues. Germline V gene sequence: CDR1 MNHEY, CDR2 SMNVEV (reference sequence). The V segment lost 3 bases and the J segment 4 bases; nucleotides outside the gene matches: 6.